The source of this T cell receptor beta chain is a study of breast tumors, draining lymph nodes, adjacent tissues. General study results and limits: Data fit most tumor T cells coming from lymph node, expanding in tumor. That most tumor T cells come from lymph nodes remained unproven. Tumor TCR diversity was below lymph nodes but above nontumor tissue.

This clonotype was seen only a few times. Its antigen remains unidentified. The junction and the germline gene differ at one end; a read error may be behind it. Breast cancer patients provided tissue from their axillary draining lymph nodes. TCRdb independently ran MiXCR on the multiplex PCR reads; one entry per CDR3 protein. The table has 150,000 to 200,000 distinct CDR3 sequences, roughly a third seen once. This CDR3 spans 15 amino acids. Looked up from germline, CDR1 is SGHVS and CDR2 is FNYEAQ. This rearrangement joins TRBV7-6 to TRBJ1-2; 7 nucleotides match TRBD1. Sequencing used axillary lymph node tissue. This TCR came from a female donor with breast cancer. Some clones in this sample may be carry-over from other donors' samples. Here the CDR3 reads CASSLDVQGNYGYPF. CDR3 coding DNA: TGTGCCAGCAGCTTAGACGTACAGGGGAACTATGGCTACCCCTTC.